This T cell receptor beta chain was recorded in a study of cytomegalovirus exposure and HLA in healthy donors. About this clone: Its antigen is unidentified.

The assay was immunoSEQ multiplex PCR, and TCRdb's table has in-frame clones only and misses some. Altogether about 88,000 clones are present, more than 70% being singletons, with the ten largest covering 9.5% to 13%. This CDR3 contains 13 residues. Germline V lookup: CDR1 GTSNPN, CDR2 SVGIG (reference sequence). Trimming shortened V by 5 bases and J by 3 bases, and 12 bases separated the two germline ends. Study-level results: Researchers counted 150 to 200 TCR beta chains as cytomegalovirus-associated. Most TCR sequences were seen very rarely across donors, but some public TCRs occurred in many. The classifier was said to identify cytomegalovirus status with high specificity and sensitivity.

V usage is TRBV30 and J usage is TRBJ2-3; perhaps TRBD2 as D (7 bases). The receptor comes from a woman younger than 30 in good health and CMV-seropositive. Sequenced: PBMCs. CDR3 loop: CAWEGGATDTQYF. CDR3 sequence (DNA): TGTGCCTGGGAGGGGGGGGCTACAGATACGCAGTATTTT.